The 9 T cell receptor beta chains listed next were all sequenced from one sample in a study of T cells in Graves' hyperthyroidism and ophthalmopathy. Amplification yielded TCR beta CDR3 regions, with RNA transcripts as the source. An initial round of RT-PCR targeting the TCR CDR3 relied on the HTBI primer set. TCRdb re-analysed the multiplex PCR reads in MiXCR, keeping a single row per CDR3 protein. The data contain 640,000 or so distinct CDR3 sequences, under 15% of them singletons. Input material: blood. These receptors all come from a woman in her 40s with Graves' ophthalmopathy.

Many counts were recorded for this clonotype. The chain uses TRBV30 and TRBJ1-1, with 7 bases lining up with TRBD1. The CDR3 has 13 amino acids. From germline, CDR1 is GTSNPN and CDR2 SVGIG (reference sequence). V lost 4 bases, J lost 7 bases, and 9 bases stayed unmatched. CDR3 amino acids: CAWTLGQHREAFF. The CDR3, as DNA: TGTGCCTGGACCCTGGGACAGCACCGTGAAGCTTTCTTT. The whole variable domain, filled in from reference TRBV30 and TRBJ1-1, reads SQTIHQWPATLVQPVGSPLSLECTVEGTSNPNLYWYRQAAGRGLQLLFYSVGIGQISSEVPQNLSASRPQDRQFILSSKKLLLSDSGFYLCAWTLGQHREAFFGQGTRLTVV.

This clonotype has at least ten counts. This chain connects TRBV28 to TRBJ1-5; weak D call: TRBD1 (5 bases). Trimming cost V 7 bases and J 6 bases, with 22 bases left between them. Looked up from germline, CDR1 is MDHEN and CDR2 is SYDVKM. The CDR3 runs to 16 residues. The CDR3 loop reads CASITGGVRRGQPQHF. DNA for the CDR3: TGTGCCAGCATTACCGGGGGGGTAAGACGAGGTCAGCCCCAGCATTTT.

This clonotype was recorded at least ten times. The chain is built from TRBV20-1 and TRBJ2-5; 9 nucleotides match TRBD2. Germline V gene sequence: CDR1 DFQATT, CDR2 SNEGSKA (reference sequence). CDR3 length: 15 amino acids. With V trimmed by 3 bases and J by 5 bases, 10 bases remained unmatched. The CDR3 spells CSASGLAGVEETQYF. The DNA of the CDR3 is TGCAGTGCTAGCGGGTTAGCGGGAGTGGAGGAGACCCAGTACTTC.

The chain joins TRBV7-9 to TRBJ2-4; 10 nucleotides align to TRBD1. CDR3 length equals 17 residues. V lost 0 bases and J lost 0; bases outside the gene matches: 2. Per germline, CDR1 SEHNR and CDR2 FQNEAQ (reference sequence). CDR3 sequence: CASSLAGQGLAKNIQYF. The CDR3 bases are TGTGCCAGCAGCTTAGCGGGACAGGGGTTAGCCAAAAACATTCAGTACTTC.

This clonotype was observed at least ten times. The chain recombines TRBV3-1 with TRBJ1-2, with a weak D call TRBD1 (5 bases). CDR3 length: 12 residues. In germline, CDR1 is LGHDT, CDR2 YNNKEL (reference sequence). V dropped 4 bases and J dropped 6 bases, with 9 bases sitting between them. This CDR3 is CASSRDVHGYTF. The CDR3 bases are TGTGCCAGCAGCCGGGACGTACATGGCTACACCTTC.

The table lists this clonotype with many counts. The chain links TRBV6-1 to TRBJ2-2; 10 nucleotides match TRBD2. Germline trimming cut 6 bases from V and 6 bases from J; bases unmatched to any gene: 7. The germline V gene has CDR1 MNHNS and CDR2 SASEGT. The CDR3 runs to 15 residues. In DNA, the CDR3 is TGTGCCAGCAGATGGACTAGCGGACGACCCGGGGAGCTGTTTTTT. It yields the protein CASRWTSGRPGELFF.

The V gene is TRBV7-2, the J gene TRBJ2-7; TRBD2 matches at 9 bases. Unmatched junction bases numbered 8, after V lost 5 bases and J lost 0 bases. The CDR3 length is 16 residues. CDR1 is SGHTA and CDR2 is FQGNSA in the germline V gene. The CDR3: CASSRSGRGSSYEQYF. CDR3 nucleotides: TGTGCCAGCAGCCGTAGCGGGAGAGGGAGCTCCTACGAGCAGTACTTC. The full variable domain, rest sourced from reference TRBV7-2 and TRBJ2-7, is GAGVSQSPSNKVTEKGKDVELRCDPISGHTALYWYRQSLGQGLEFLIYFQGNSAPDKSGLPSDRFSAERTGGSVSTLTIQRTQQEDSAVYLCASSRSGRGSSYEQYFGPGTRLTVT.

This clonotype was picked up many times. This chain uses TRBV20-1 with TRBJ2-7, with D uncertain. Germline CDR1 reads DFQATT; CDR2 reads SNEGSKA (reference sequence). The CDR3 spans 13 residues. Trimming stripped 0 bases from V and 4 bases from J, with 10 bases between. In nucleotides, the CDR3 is TGCAGTGCTAGAGATTTGACAAATTACGAGCAGTACTTC. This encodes CSARDLTNYEQYF.

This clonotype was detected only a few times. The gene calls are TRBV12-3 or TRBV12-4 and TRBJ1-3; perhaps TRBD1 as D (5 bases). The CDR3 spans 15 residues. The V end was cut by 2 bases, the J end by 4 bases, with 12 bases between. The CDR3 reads CASSLLLGRGNTIYF. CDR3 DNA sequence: TGTGCCAGCAGTTTATTACTGGGGCGGGGAAACACCATATATTTT.